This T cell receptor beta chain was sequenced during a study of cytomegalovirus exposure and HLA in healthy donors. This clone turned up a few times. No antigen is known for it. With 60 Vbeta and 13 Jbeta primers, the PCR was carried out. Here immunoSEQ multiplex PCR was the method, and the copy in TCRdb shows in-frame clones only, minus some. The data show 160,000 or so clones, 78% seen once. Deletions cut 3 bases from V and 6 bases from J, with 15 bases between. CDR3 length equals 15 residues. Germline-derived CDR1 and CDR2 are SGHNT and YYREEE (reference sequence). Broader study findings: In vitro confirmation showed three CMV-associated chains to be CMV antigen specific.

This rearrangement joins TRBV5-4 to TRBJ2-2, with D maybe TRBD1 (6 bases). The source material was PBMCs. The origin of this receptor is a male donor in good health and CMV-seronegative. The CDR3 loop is CASSSIHRAPGELFF. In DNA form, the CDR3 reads TGTGCCAGCAGCTCTATCCACAGGGCCCCCGGGGAGCTGTTTTTT.